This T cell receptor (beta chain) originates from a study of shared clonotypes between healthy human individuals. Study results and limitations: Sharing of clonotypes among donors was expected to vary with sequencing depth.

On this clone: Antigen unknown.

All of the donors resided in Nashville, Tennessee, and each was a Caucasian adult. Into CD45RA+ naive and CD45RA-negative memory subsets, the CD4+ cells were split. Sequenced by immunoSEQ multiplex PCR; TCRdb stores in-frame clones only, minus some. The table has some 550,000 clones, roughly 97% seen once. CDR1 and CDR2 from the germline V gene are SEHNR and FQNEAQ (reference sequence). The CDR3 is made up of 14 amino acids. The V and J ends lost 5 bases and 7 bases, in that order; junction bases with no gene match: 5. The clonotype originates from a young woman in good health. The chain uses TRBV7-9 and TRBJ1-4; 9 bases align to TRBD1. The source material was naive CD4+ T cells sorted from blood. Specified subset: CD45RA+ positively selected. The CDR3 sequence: CASSKGQGSEKLFF. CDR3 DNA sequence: TGTGCCAGCAGCAAGGGACAGGGTAGTGAAAAACTGTTTTTT.